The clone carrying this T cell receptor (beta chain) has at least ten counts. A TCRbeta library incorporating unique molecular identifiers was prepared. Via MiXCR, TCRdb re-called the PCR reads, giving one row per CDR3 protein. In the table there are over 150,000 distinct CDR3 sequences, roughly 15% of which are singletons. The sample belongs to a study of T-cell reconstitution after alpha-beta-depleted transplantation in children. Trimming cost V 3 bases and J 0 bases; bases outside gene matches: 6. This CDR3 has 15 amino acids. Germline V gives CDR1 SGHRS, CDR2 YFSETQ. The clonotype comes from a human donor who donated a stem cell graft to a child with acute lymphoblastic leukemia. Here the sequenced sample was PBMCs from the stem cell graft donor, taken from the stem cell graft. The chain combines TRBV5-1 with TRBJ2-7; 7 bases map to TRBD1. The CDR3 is CASSWTGTDSYEQYF. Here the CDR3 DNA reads TGCGCCAGCAGCTGGACCGGGACAGACTCCTACGAGCAGTACTTC.